The rows below give T cell receptor beta chains drawn from one sample of a study of T cells in Graves' hyperthyroidism and ophthalmopathy. TCRdb reprocessed the multiplex PCR reads with MiXCR, giving one entry per CDR3 protein. The data show about 520,000 distinct CDR3 sequences, around 24% seen once. Sequenced input: blood. These receptors originate from a woman in her twenties or thirties with Graves' ophthalmopathy. CDR3s include the opening cysteine and the closing phenylalanine or tryptophan. D genes are given only for firm matches. The size entry is marked missing in some rows and otherwise reads once, few, many or a size class.

v_gene	d_gene	abundance	j_gene	CDR3nt	CDR3aa
TRBV27	TRBD2	-	TRBJ2-7	TGTGCCAGCAGCCCAAGGACTAGCGGGAGGCCCAAGTCCTACGAGCAGTACTTC	CASSPRTSGRPKSYEQYF
TRBV29-1	-	many	TRBJ1-1	TGCAGCGTTGGACAGTTTGACACTGAAGCTTTCTTT	CSVGQFDTEAFF
TRBV12-3/TRBV12-4	-	-	TRBJ1-1	TGTGCCGGCAGCCTGGGGGGGCAAACTGAAGCTTTCTTT	CAGSLGGQTEAFF
TRBV27	-	few	TRBJ2-7	TGTGCCAGCAGTCCCACACCTCTCCCCTACGAGCAGTACTTC	CASSPTPLPYEQYF
TRBV7-9	-	many	TRBJ1-3	TGTGCCAGCAGCCCCCTGGTAACCTCTGGAAACACCATATATTTT	CASSPLVTSGNTIYF
TRBV12-3/TRBV12-4	TRBD1	-	TRBJ1-6	TGTGCCAGCAGAACAACAGGGGGCGGGTATAATTCACCCCTCCACTTT	CASRTTGGGYNSPLHF
TRBV11-1	TRBD1	-	TRBJ1-1	TGTGCCAGCAGCCGAGACAGGGTCGGCTGGAACACTGAAGCTTTCTTT	CASSRDRVGWNTEAFF
TRBV15	-	many	TRBJ1-2	TGTGCCACCAGCAGAGACCCTGGCAGGGGTGGAGGCTACACCTTC	CATSRDPGRGGGYTF
TRBV20-1	TRBD2	-	TRBJ2-7	TGCAGTGCTAGAGACCCCGTATCGAATAGCGGGTACGAGCAGTACTTC	CSARDPVSNSGYEQYF
TRBV12-3/TRBV12-4	-	-	TRBJ1-5	TGTGCCAGCAGTGTCGGGACATTCTATCAGCCTCAGCATTTT	CASSVGTFYQPQHF
TRBV14	TRBD1	many	TRBJ1-2	TGTGCCAGCAGCCGCCTCTCCGACAGGGACTATGGCTACACCTTC	CASSRLSDRDYGYTF
TRBV19	-	few	TRBJ2-7	TGTGCCAGTAGTATCGCTACCTCCTACGAGCAGTACTTC	CASSIATSYEQYF
TRBV28	TRBD1	-	TRBJ2-2	TGTGCCAGCAGTTTACCCGGGACAGGGAACACCGGGGAGCTGTTTTTT	CASSLPGTGNTGELFF
TRBV3-1	-	few	TRBJ2-7	TGTGCCAGCAGCCAGGGTGGGGCCGGGGACGAGCAGTACTTC	CASSQGGAGDEQYF
TRBV7-3	-	many	TRBJ1-1	TGTGCCAGCAGCCTCGGACGGTTAAACACTGAAGCTTTCTTT	CASSLGRLNTEAFF
TRBV13	-	many	TRBJ1-1	TGTGCCAGCAGCCTATACGGGGGGGAAGCTTTCTTT	CASSLYGGEAFF
TRBV11-2	TRBD2	-	TRBJ2-2	TGTGCCAGCAGCTTGAAGGGACTAGTAACAACCGGGGAGCTGTTTTTT	CASSLKGLVTTGELFF
TRBV28	-	-	TRBJ2-7	TGTGCCAGCAGGGTAAGGAGCAGGGCGCTCTACGAGCAGTACTTC	CASRVRSRALYEQYF
TRBV12-3/TRBV12-4	-	-	TRBJ1-5	TGTGCCAGCAGTTTTTCCCAGGGTGATGGTCAGCCCCAGCATTTT	CASSFSQGDGQPQHF
TRBV28	-	-	TRBJ1-2	TGTGCCAGCAGTCCGACAAGGGCCGGCTATGGCTACACCTTC	CASSPTRAGYGYTF
TRBV6-1	TRBD1	few	TRBJ1-5	TGTGCCAGCAGTGAGGGACAGGTCAATCAGCCCCAGCATTTT	CASSEGQVNQPQHF
TRBV15	-	few	TRBJ2-7	TGTGCCACCAGCAGAACCCTAGTATCCCCCTACTACGAGCAGTACTTC	CATSRTLVSPYYEQYF
TRBV28	-	many	TRBJ2-7	TGTGCCAGCAGCAACCTCGAAAGGTCAGGATACGAGCAGTACTTC	CASSNLERSGYEQYF
TRBV10-1	-	many	TRBJ1-2	TGCGCCAGCAGTGAGTCCTGTGGCAGCTTAGCCTATGGCTACACCTTC	CASSESCGSLAYGYTF
TRBV20-1	-	-	TRBJ1-1	TGCAGTGCTACTCAGGGGAACACTGAAGCTTTCTTT	CSATQGNTEAFF
TRBV2	TRBD1	many	TRBJ2-5	TGTGCCAGCAACCGGGACAGGGTCCAAGAGACCCAGTACTTC	CASNRDRVQETQYF
TRBV5-1	-	many	TRBJ1-2	TGCGCCAGCAAGTTACAAGGGGCGCGTGGCTACACCTTC	CASKLQGARGYTF